The 2 T cell receptor beta chains given below trace back to one sample, sequenced in a study of cytomegalovirus exposure and HLA in healthy donors. Both 60 Vbeta primers and 13 Jbeta primers went into the PCR. Using immunoSEQ multiplex PCR, the repertoire was profiled, and TCRdb retains in-frame clones only, with some absent. This table holds 70,000 to 100,000 clones, roughly 70% found once. Input material: PBMCs. The receptors originated from a man aged 50-59 years in good health and CMV-seronegative.

The chain has TRBV11-2 and TRBJ2-7; possible D gene TRBD1, 6 bases. The V and J ends lost 5 bases and 6 bases respectively, with 17 bases between them. The CDR3 has 14 residues. Germline CDR1 SGHAT, CDR2 FQNNGV. CDR3 region: CASSLLQGFGEQYV. The CDR3 nucleotides read TGTGCCAGCAGCCTCCTACAGGGTTTTGGCGAGCAGTACGTC.

The V and J genes are TRBV6-6 and TRBJ1-5; 11 nucleotides align to TRBD1. The germline CDR1 and CDR2 sequences are MNHNY and SVGAGI (reference sequence). This CDR3 contains 15 residues. Trimming removed 5 bases from V and 7 bases from J; junction bases left unmatched: 7. The CDR3 region is CASSPGTGGEQPQHF. DNA for the CDR3: TGTGCCAGCAGTCCCGGGACAGGGGGTGAGCAGCCCCAGCATTTT.